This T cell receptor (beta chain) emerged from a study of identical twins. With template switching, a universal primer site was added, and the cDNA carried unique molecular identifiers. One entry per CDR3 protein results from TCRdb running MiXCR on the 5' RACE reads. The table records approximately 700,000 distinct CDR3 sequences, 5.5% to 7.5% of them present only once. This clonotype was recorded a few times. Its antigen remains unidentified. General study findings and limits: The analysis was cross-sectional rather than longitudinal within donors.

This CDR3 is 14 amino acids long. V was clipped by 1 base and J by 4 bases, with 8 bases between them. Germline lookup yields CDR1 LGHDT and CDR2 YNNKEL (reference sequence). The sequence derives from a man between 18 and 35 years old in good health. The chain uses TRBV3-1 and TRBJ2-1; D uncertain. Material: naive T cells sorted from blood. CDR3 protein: CASSQGIPYNEQFF. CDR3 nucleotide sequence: TGTGCCAGCAGCCAAGGGATACCTTACAATGAGCAGTTCTTC.